The 32 T cell receptor beta chains below all came from one sample that was sequenced in a study of blood T cell repertoires in COVID-19. Measured with immunoSEQ multiplex PCR; TCRdb has only the in-frame clones, and not every one. The sample has some 210,000 clones; roughly nine tenths are singletons. Sample: peripheral blood. The receptors shown here come from a man between 60 and 70 years old who had recovered from COVID-19.

J is TRBJ1-2 and V is TRBV15, with 10 bases aligning to TRBD1. From germline, CDR1 is LNHNV and CDR2 YYDKDF (reference sequence). V shed 0 bases, J shed 8 bases, and the junction held 3 bases outside the gene matches. This CDR3 has 14 amino acids. The CDR3 nucleotides are TGTGCCACCAGCAGAGAGGGACAGGGGAGAGGCTACACCTTC. It yields the protein CATSREGQGRGYTF.

The chain is built from TRBV5-3 and TRBJ2-7, with 8 bases aligning to TRBD1. TRBV5-3 is marked as an open reading frame, function uncertain. V shed 3 bases and J 4 bases; nucleotides not matched to a gene: 15. The CDR3 consists of 17 residues. DNA for the CDR3: TGTGCCAGAAGCTCCGAACAACCTGACAGGGGTCAGTACGAGCAGTACTTC. Its protein is CARSSEQPDRGQYEQYF.

The chain uses TRBV7-3 and TRBJ2-5; 10 bases line up with TRBD2. This CDR3 region has 15 residues. The V segment lost 6 bases and the J segment 5 bases; nucleotides outside the gene matches: 9. Looked up from germline, CDR1 is SGHTA and CDR2 is FQGTGA. The CDR3 reads CASRSEAGGPETQYF. CDR3 bases: TGTGCCAGCAGATCCGAAGCGGGAGGGCCTGAGACCCAGTACTTC.

The chain is built from TRBV5-4 and TRBJ2-2; D perhaps matches TRBD1 (7 bases). The CDR3 runs to 16 residues. Germline lookup yields CDR1 SGHNT and CDR2 YYREEE (reference sequence). V was cut by 3 bases and J by 7 bases, with 19 bases left in between. DNA for the CDR3: TGTGCCAGCAGCTCGGAGGAGGGGGCCCGGAGCGGGGAGCTGTTTTTT. This encodes CASSSEEGARSGELFF.

The chain is built from TRBV19 and TRBJ1-2, with D possibly TRBD1 on 6 matching bases. The germline gives CDR1 LNHDA, CDR2 SQIVND (reference sequence). This CDR3 has 15 residues. V was pared by 0 bases and J by 4 bases, with 12 bases between. The CDR3 sequence: CASSIEKGDLYGYTF. The CDR3 DNA follows: TGTGCCAGTAGTATAGAGAAGGGGGACCTCTATGGCTACACCTTC.

J is TRBJ1-1 and V is TRBV30, with TRBD1 matching over 7 bases. This CDR3 spans 15 amino acids. V was clipped by 3 bases and J by 7 bases; unmatched bases: 14. The germline CDR1 and CDR2 sequences are GTSNPN and SVGIG (reference sequence). The CDR3 nucleotides read TGTGCCTGGAGCAGTATAAGCGGCAGGGGGATTGAAGCTTTCTTT. Protein product: CAWSSISGRGIEAFF.

The chain is built from TRBV15 and TRBJ1-6; D gene ambiguous. This CDR3 has 18 amino acids. The V end lost 2 bases, the J end lost 0 bases, and 14 bases lay between the germline ends. Germline V lookup: CDR1 LNHNV, CDR2 YYDKDF (reference sequence). The CDR3 DNA sequence: TGTGCCACCAGCAGACTCCCGCTAGGCAGCTCCTATAATTCACCCCTCCACTTT. This sequence encodes CATSRLPLGSSYNSPLHF.

J is TRBJ2-1 and V is TRBV7-2, with D perhaps TRBD2 (5 bases). The CDR3 runs to 14 residues. Germline CDR1 is SGHTA and CDR2 is FQGNSA. V shed 5 bases and J shed 4 bases, with 12 bases lying between them. The CDR3 DNA sequence: TGTGCCAGCAGCCCCTATGGGAGTTACAATGAGCAGTTCTTC. Its protein is CASSPYGSYNEQFF.

The rearrangement joins TRBV19 to TRBJ1-2; a possible D gene is TRBD1 (5 bases). Between the trimmed V and J ends, which lost 7 bases and 6 bases, there was a span of 24 bases. Looked up from germline, CDR1 is LNHDA and CDR2 is SQIVND (reference sequence). The CDR3 runs to 16 residues. CDR3 in DNA: TGTGCCAGTACTAAGCTTTTAGGGGAGGTTCGGCATGGCTACACCTTC. It encodes CASTKLLGEVRHGYTF.

This rearrangement joins TRBV6-5 to TRBJ2-2; D is possibly TRBD1 (6 bases). V lost 6 bases and J lost 5, with 13 bases in between. Per germline, CDR1 MNHEY and CDR2 SVGAGI. CDR3 length equals 14 residues. DNA for the CDR3: TGTGCCAGCAGACTGGACAGATCTACCGGGGAGCTGTTTTTT. Its translation: CASRLDRSTGELFF.

The CDR3 DNA sequence: TGTGCCAGCAGTACCGCGGGAGGGGAATCTTCACCCCTCCACTTT. It is translated as CASSTAGGESSPLHF. The chain recombines TRBV9 with TRBJ1-6, with a possible D match to TRBD1 (5 bases). Trimming cost V 5 bases and J 9 bases, with 18 bases left between them. The CDR3 has 15 residues. The V gene's germline CDR1 is SGDLS and CDR2 YYNGEE.

The chain recombines TRBV29-1 with TRBJ1-2, with a possible D match to TRBD1 (5 bases). The germline V and J ends were trimmed by 6 bases and 4 bases, with 21 bases remaining between them. CDR1 and CDR2 (germline): SQVTM, ANQGSEA. The CDR3 consists of 15 residues. The CDR3 reads CSVQQGLNIAYGYTF. DNA for the CDR3: TGCAGCGTGCAGCAGGGACTGAATATCGCCTATGGCTACACCTTC.

Details on this clone: Other DNA variants within this sample encode the same CDR3. DNA of the CDR3: TGCGCCAGCAGCTTGGGACTATCCACCGGGGAGCTGTTTTTT. Translation gives CASSLGLSTGELFF. The chain recombines TRBV5-1 with TRBJ2-2; D may be TRBD2 (5 bases). The CDR3 has 14 amino acids. The germline gives CDR1 SGHRS, CDR2 YFSETQ. Trimming removed 0 bases at V and 4 bases at J, with 7 bases between.

This sequence joins TRBV18 and TRBJ2-1, with a tentative D call TRBD2 (5 bases). The CDR3 has 15 amino acids. Between the trimmed V and J ends, which lost 0 bases and 5 bases, there was a span of 11 bases. Germline CDR1 is KGHSH and CDR2 is LQKENI. As DNA, the CDR3 is TGTGCCAGCTCACCACCGCGGACTCTCCACAATGAGCAGTTCTTC. Encoded protein: CASSPPRTLHNEQFF.

V usage is TRBV5-4 and J usage is TRBJ2-3; TRBD2 agrees at 13 bases. The CDR3 is made up of 17 amino acids. Germline-derived CDR1 and CDR2 are SGHNT and YYREEE (reference sequence). V trimming: 0 bases; J trimming: 4 bases; junction bases outside the gene matches: 5. The CDR3 coding sequence is TGTGCCAGCAGCTTGGGGACTAGCGGGGGAATGGCAGATACGCAGTATTTT. Encoded protein: CASSLGTSGGMADTQYF.

This sequence joins TRBV27 and TRBJ2-3, with TRBD1 identical over 7 bases. The CDR3 loop spans 19 amino acids. Germline V gene data show CDR1 as MNHEY and CDR2 as SMNVEV (reference sequence). With 0 bases clipped from V and 5 bases from J, the junction kept 17 bases outside the gene matches. The CDR3 protein is CASSLSPPSTGARRDTQYF. CDR3 bases: TGTGCCAGCAGTTTATCGCCCCCCAGTACAGGGGCCCGTCGAGATACGCAGTATTTT.

J is TRBJ2-5 and V is TRBV27, with D possibly matching TRBD1 (6 bases). Between the trimmed V and J ends, which lost 5 bases and 3 bases, there was a span of 13 bases. This CDR3 is 14 amino acids long. Germline V lookup: CDR1 MNHEY, CDR2 SMNVEV (reference sequence). This chain's CDR3 is CASSPPNREETQYF. CDR3 coding DNA: TGTGCCAGCAGTCCTCCAAACAGGGAAGAGACCCAGTACTTC.

V usage is TRBV19 and J usage is TRBJ2-2; TRBD2 matches at 8 bases. The CDR3 consists of 16 residues. Unmatched junction bases numbered 3, after V lost 3 bases and J lost 0 bases. The germline gives CDR1 LNHDA, CDR2 SQIVND (reference sequence). CDR3 bases: TGTGCCAGTAGTATGTTACTAGCGGCGAACACCGGGGAGCTGTTTTTT. Protein: CASSMLLAANTGELFF. Together with reference TRBV19 and TRBJ2-2, the CDR3 gives the full variable domain: DGGITQSPKYLFRKEGQNVTLSCEQNLNHDAMYWYRQDPGQGLRLIYYSQIVNDFQKGDIAEGYSVSREKKESFPLTVTSAQKNPTAFYLCASSMLLAANTGELFFGEGSRLTVL.

The V call is TRBV23-1, the J call TRBJ2-7, with 11 nucleotides matching TRBD2. TRBV23-1 is given ORF status, its function remaining uncertain. Trimming at V came to 2 bases and at J to 5 bases, leaving 14 bases not matched to a gene. The CDR3 totals 18 residues. The CDR3 bases are TGCGCCAGCAGTCAAAATTTAGCGGGGGGGCAAATAGGAAACGAGCAGTACTTC. This codes for CASSQNLAGGQIGNEQYF.

This clone was observed a handful of times. J is TRBJ1-1 and V is TRBV6-5; 7 nucleotides match TRBD1. Germline CDR1 is MNHEY and CDR2 is SVGAGI. V was clipped by 9 bases and J by 5 bases; unmatched bases: 15. There are 15 residues in the CDR3. This chain's CDR3 is CASVDRDSKGTEAFF. The CDR3 coding sequence is TGTGCCAGTGTAGACCGGGACAGCAAGGGAACTGAAGCTTTCTTT.

Notes on this clone: An end of the junction differs from the germline gene, which may be a read error. The CDR3 is CARSLGQGLPSDEQYF. In nucleotides, the CDR3 is TGTGCCCGCAGCCTAGGACAGGGGCTCCCCTCGGACGAGCAGTACTTC. V gene TRBV7-6 combines with J gene TRBJ2-7; TRBD1 matches 9 bases. Germline V gene lookup returns CDR1 SGHVS and CDR2 FNYEAQ. This CDR3 is 16 amino acids long.

The rearrangement joins TRBV18 to TRBJ1-1, with TRBD1 matching over 11 bases. CDR1 is KGHSH and CDR2 is LQKENI in the germline V gene. The CDR3 is 14 residues long. V was clipped by 5 bases and J by 4 bases; unmatched bases: 3. The DNA for the CDR3 is TGTGCCAGCTCATCGGACAGGGGGCTCACTGAAGCTTTCTTT. Its protein is CASSSDRGLTEAFF.

The DNA for the CDR3 is TGTGCCAGCACCCAAGGGGGGGCTGGACGCGAAAAACTGTTTTTT. Translated, it gives CASTQGGAGREKLFF. The chain joins TRBV28 to TRBJ1-4; D may be TRBD1 (6 bases). V lost 7 bases and J 8 bases, leaving 20 bases between the germline ends. From germline, CDR1 is MDHEN and CDR2 SYDVKM. This CDR3 has 15 amino acids.

The chain employs TRBV6-2 or TRBV6-3 and TRBJ2-7; D is perhaps TRBD2 (6 bases). Germline lookup yields CDR1 MNHEY and CDR2 SVGEGT. Trimming pared 5 bases from V and 5 bases from J, leaving 19 bases between. The CDR3 sequence is 15 residues long. The CDR3 reads CASSLPTRPFDEQYF. The CDR3 DNA reads TGTGCCAGCAGTCTGCCGACTAGACCGTTCGACGAGCAGTACTTC.

V is TRBV11-2 and J is TRBJ1-3; D remains ambiguous. With 1 base removed from V and 4 bases from J, the gap between germline ends came to 2 bases. Germline V gene data show CDR1 as SGHAT and CDR2 as FQNNGV. The CDR3 loop spans 12 amino acids. CDR3 loop: CASSLAGNTIYF. CDR3 bases: TGTGCCAGCAGCTTAGCAGGAAACACCATATATTTT.

This chain joins TRBV7-2 and TRBJ1-2, with D possibly being TRBD1 (6 bases). Germline V gives CDR1 SGHTA, CDR2 FQGNSA. The CDR3 runs to 13 residues. Trimming removed 5 bases at V and 6 bases at J, with 13 bases between. DNA for the CDR3: TGTGCCAGCAGCCGTCGGACAGTCGATGGCTACACCTTC. The encoded protein is CASSRRTVDGYTF. The full variable domain, with the rest looked up from reference TRBV7-2 and TRBJ1-2, is GAGVSQSPSNKVTEKGKDVELRCDPISGHTALYWYRQSLGQGLEFLIYFQGNSAPDKSGLPSDRFSAERTGGSVSTLTIQRTQQEDSAVYLCASSRRTVDGYTFGSGTRLTVV.

The genes are TRBV18 and TRBJ2-1, with 7 bases identical to TRBD1. The CDR3 is 13 amino acids. The germline CDR1 and CDR2 sequences are KGHSH and LQKENI. V dropped 3 bases and J dropped 5; count of bases not matched to a gene: 1. CDR3 amino acids: CASSPTGNNEQFF. Written as DNA, the CDR3 is TGTGCCAGCTCACCGACAGGGAACAATGAGCAGTTCTTC.

This clone appeared a few times. V is TRBV19 and J is TRBJ2-7; 12 bases fit TRBD1. This CDR3 is built from 18 residues. V dropped 4 bases and J dropped 5; count of bases not matched to a gene: 15. CDR1 and CDR2 (germline): LNHDA, SQIVND (reference sequence). CDR3 coding DNA: TGTGCCAGTAGTAGAGCAACCGGGACAGGGGGCATCAGGGACGAGCAGTACTTC. Protein sequence: CASSRATGTGGIRDEQYF. The complete variable domain, with remaining parts taken from reference TRBV19 and TRBJ2-7, reads DGGITQSPKYLFRKEGQNVTLSCEQNLNHDAMYWYRQDPGQGLRLIYYSQIVNDFQKGDIAEGYSVSREKKESFPLTVTSAQKNPTAFYLCASSRATGTGGIRDEQYFGPGTRLTVT.

The chain couples TRBV5-1 to TRBJ2-7; D perhaps matches TRBD2 (5 bases). The germline V gene has CDR1 SGHRS and CDR2 YFSETQ. The CDR3 has 16 amino acids. Trimming pared 2 bases from V and 0 bases from J, leaving 15 bases between. The CDR3 region is CASSFLGVGSSYEQYF. DNA of the CDR3: TGCGCCAGCAGCTTCCTCGGGGTTGGTAGCTCCTACGAGCAGTACTTC.

The CDR3 sequence is CASSLRRTGELFF. Here the CDR3 DNA reads TGCGCCAGCAGCTTGCGGCGGACCGGGGAGCTGTTTTTT. The J gene is TRBJ2-2, the V gene TRBV5-1; D unresolved. The CDR3 loop spans 13 amino acids. Germline CDR1 SGHRS, CDR2 YFSETQ. The V and J ends lost 1 base and 5 bases respectively, with 6 bases between them.

The chain carries TRBV4-1 and TRBJ2-1; TRBD2 matches 9 bases. Per the germline V gene, CDR1 is MGHRA and CDR2 is YSYEKL. With 2 bases clipped from V and 4 bases from J, the junction kept 6 bases outside the gene matches. The CDR3 contains 16 residues. CDR3 nucleotide sequence: TGCGCCAGCAGCCAAATGATGCGGGGGGGATACAATGAGCAGTTCTTC. This gives the protein CASSQMMRGGYNEQFF.

The table lists this clone with a count of one. CDR3 protein: CASSPPGQVGETQYF. CDR3 DNA sequence: TGTGCCAGCTCACCACCGGGACAGGTTGGGGAGACCCAGTACTTC. V usage is TRBV18 and J usage is TRBJ2-5; the match to TRBD1 covers 8 bases. Trimming at V came to 0 bases and at J to 5 bases, leaving 5 bases not matched to a gene. This CDR3 is 15 amino acids long. Per the germline V gene, CDR1 is KGHSH and CDR2 is LQKENI.